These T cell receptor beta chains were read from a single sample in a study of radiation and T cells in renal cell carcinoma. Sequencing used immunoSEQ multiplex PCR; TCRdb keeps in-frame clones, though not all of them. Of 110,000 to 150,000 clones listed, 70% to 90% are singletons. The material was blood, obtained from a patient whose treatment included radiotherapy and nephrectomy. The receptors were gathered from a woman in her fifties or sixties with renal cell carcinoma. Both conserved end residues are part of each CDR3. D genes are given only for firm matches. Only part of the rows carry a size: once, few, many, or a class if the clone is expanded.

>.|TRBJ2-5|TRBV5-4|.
TGTGCCAGCAGCTTAGCGGGCTCCGGGGAGACCCAGTACTTC
CASSLAGSGETQYF
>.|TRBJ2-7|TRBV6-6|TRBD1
TGTGCCAGCAGGGCCGGGGACAGGGGGATCTACGAGCAGTACTTC
CASRAGDRGIYEQYF
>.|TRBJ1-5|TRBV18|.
TGTGCCAGCTCATACTATAGCAATCAGCCCCAGCATTTT
CASSYYSNQPQHF
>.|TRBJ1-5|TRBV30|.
TGTGCCTGGAACCCGGGGAGCAATCAGCCCCAGCATTTT
CAWNPGSNQPQHF
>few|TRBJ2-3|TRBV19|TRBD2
TGTGCCAGTAGTATCCCTAGCGGGGGGGCGGATACGCAGTATTTT
CASSIPSGGADTQYF
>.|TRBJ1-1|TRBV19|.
TGTGCCAGTAGTAACAGAGAATTTGAAGCTTTCTTT
CASSNREFEAFF
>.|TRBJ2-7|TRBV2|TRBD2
TGTGCCAGCACTGGACTAGCGGTTAACTACGAGCAGTACTTC
CASTGLAVNYEQYF
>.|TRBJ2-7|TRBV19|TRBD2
TGTGCCAGTAGTCCGACTAGCGGGGGCTACGAGCAGTACTTC
CASSPTSGGYEQYF
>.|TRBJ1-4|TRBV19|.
TGTGCCTGCAGCGACCCACCAATCGCATCGGAAAAACTGTTTTTT
CACSDPPIASEKLFF
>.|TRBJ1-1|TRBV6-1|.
TGTGCCAGCAGTGACAGGGGTTTGGCTGAAGCTTTCTTT
CASSDRGLAEAFF
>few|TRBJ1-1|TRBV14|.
TGTGCCAGCAGCCAACTTACAGGGATTAACACTGAAGCTTTCTTT
CASSQLTGINTEAFF
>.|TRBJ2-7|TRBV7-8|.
TGTGCCAGCAGCTTAACCCCCCCCAGGGAGCAGTACTTC
CASSLTPPREQYF
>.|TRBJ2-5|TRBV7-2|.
TGTGCCAGCAGCCTCCGGCCCACTACTCTGATCCAAGAGACCCAGTACTTC
CASSLRPTTLIQETQYF
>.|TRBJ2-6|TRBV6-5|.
TGTGCCAGCAGCACAGGGAGCTCTGGGGCCAACGTCCTGACTTTC
CASSTGSSGANVLTF
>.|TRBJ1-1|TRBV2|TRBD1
TGTGCCAGCAGACTAGGACAGGGGGCTGGGTTTTTTTCTGAAGCTTTCTTT
CASRLGQGAGFFSEAFF
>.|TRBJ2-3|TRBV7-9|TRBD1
TGTGCCAGCAGCTTAGAGGGACAGGGGACAGATACGCAGTATTTT
CASSLEGQGTDTQYF
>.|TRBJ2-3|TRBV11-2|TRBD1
TGTGCCAGCAGCTTCCCGACAGGGGCGCAGTATTTT
CASSFPTGAQYF
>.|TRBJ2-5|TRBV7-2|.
TGTGCCAGCAGCCGCCCCCCAGTCGGTGAGACCCAGTACTTC
CASSRPPVGETQYF
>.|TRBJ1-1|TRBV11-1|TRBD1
TGTGCCAGCAGCGCCCGGGACAGGGGGGACCCTGAAGCTTTCTTT
CASSARDRGDPEAFF
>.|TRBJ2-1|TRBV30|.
TGTGCCTGGAGCCGGGGGGCCTCCTACAATGAGCAGTTCTTC
CAWSRGASYNEQFF
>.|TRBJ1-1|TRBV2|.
TGTGCCAGCACTCCGAGGGGGTTAATGAACACTGAAGCTTTCTTT
CASTPRGLMNTEAFF
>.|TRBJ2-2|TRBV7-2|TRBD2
TGTGCCAGCAGCCCCGGGGGGGTAGGGTTTAACACCGGGGAGCTGTTTTTT
CASSPGGVGFNTGELFF
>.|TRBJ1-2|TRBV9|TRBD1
TGTGCCAGCAGCGTGACCGGGACAGCCTTCTATGGCTACACCTTC
CASSVTGTAFYGYTF
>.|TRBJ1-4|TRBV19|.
TGTGCCAGTAGTGGGCAGCTTAATGAAAAACTGTTTTTT
CASSGQLNEKLFF
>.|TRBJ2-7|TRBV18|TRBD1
TGTGCCAGCTCACCAAAACAGGGGCACGAGCAGTACTTC
CASSPKQGHEQYF
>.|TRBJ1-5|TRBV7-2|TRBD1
TGTGCCAGCAGTAAAAAGACAGGGGATGGTCAGCCCCAGCATTTT
CASSKKTGDGQPQHF
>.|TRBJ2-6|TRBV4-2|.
TGTGCCAGCAGCCAAGAGAAAGGGGCTGGGGCCAACGTCCTGACTTTC
CASSQEKGAGANVLTF
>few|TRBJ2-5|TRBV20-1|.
TGCAGTGCCCTTAGCGCGGAGACCCAGTACTTC
CSALSAETQYF
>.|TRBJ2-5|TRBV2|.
TGTGCCAGCAGTGAACTTAAGAGTAAAGAGACCCAGTACTTC
CASSELKSKETQYF
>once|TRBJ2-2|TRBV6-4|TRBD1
TGTGCCAGCACTACCGGACAGGGGGCCGGGGAGCTGTTTTTT
CASTTGQGAGELFF
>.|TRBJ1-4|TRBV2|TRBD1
TGTGCCAGCCTTAAAGGGGATAAAGGGACAGTAGCAACTAATGAAAAACTGTTTTTT
CASLKGDKGTVATNEKLFF
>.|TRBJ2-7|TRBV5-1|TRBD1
TGCGCCAGCAGCTGGACTTCGAGACAGGGCACCTACGAGCAGTACTTC
CASSWTSRQGTYEQYF
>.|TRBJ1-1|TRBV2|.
TGTGCCAGCGGGACTCGGGCTGAAGCTTTCTTT
CASGTRAEAFF
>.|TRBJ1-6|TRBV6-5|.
TGTGCCAGCAGTTACAGGGTGGTGAATTCACCCCTCCACTTT
CASSYRVVNSPLHF
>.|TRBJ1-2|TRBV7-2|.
TGTGCCAGCAGCTTAGGCGTTCGGGTGGACGGCTACACCTTC
CASSLGVRVDGYTF
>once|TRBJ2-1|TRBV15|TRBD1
TGTGCCACCACGACACAGGGGGCCCGGGATGAGCAGTTCTTC
CATTTQGARDEQFF
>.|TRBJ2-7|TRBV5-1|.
TGCGCCAGCAGCTGGAGTGGGCCTGGGGACGAGCAGTACTTC
CASSWSGPGDEQYF
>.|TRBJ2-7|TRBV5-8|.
TGTGCCAGCAGCTTGGTTACGCTCCAGTACTTC
CASSLVTLQYF
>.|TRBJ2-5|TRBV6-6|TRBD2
TGTGCCAGCAGGCCCGGGGGGGCCGGGGCAGAGACCCAGTACTTC
CASRPGGAGAETQYF
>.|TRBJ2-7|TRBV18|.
TGTGCCAGCTCACTAACAGATTCCTACGAGCAGTACTTC
CASSLTDSYEQYF
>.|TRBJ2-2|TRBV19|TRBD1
TGTGCCAGTAGCCAGGACAGGGGAAACACCGGGGAGCTGTTTTTT
CASSQDRGNTGELFF
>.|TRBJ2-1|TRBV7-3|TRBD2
TGTGCCAGCAGCGTTAGCGGGGGCCCCTACAATGAGCAGTTCTTC
CASSVSGGPYNEQFF
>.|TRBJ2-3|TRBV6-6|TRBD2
TGTGCCAGCAGAGGGACTAGCGGGGCCACTCAGGATACGCAGTATTTT
CASRGTSGATQDTQYF
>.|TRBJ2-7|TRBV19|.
TGTGCCAGTAGTTCCACAGGGAAGGGGCTTTACTTC
CASSSTGKGLYF
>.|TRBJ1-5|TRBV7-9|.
TGTGCCAGCAGCCCCTCAACGATAAGTCAGGGGTTCCGGCAGCCCCAGCATTTT
CASSPSTISQGFRQPQHF
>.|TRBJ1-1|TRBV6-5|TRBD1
TGTGCCAGCAGTTCAAACAGGGGGATCACTGAAGCTTTCTTT
CASSSNRGITEAFF
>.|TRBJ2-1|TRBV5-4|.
TGTGCCAGCAGCTTGGGCAGAAACAATGAGCAGTTCTTC
CASSLGRNNEQFF
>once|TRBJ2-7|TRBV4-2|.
TGTGCCAGCAGCCCTACGTCGGGGGATTCCTACGAGCAGTACTTC
CASSPTSGDSYEQYF
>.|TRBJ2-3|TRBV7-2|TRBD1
TGTGCCAGCAGCTTGCAGGGGGCCATAGGTACAGATACGCAGTATTTT
CASSLQGAIGTDTQYF
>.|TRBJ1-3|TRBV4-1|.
TGCGCCAGCAGCCAAGATGCAGTCGGGGGATTGTCTGGAAACACCATATATTTT
CASSQDAVGGLSGNTIYF
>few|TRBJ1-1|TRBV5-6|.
TGTGCCAGCAGCTTGGGTCAGGCTAGGGGTGAAGCTTTCTTT
CASSLGQARGEAFF
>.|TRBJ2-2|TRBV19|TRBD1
TGTGCCAGTAGCCCACGGGACAGGATCACCGGGGAGCTGTTTTTT
CASSPRDRITGELFF